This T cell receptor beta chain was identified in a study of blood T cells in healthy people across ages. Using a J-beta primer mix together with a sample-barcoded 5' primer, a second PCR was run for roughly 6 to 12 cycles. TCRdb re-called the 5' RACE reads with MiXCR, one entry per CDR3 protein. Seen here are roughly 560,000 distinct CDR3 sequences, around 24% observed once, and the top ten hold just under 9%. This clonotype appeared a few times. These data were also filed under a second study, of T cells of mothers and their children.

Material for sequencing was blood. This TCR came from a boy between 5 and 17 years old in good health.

CDR3 in DNA: TGTGCCAGCAGTTTAATAGGGGCTGGGACTAGCCCCTACGAGCAGTACTTC. Translated: CASSLIGAGTSPYEQYF. This chain joins TRBV27 and TRBJ2-7; 9 nucleotides align to TRBD2. The germline CDR1 and CDR2 sequences are MNHEY and SMNVEV (reference sequence). V was clipped by 2 bases and J by 2 bases; unmatched bases: 10. The CDR3 loop spans 17 amino acids.